This TCR beta chain was sequenced in a study of blood T cell repertoires in COVID-19. Sequencing was performed with immunoSEQ multiplex PCR; in TCRdb, only in-frame clones are kept and a portion is missing. The sample holds some 100,000 clones, more than 85% seen once. Germline CDR1 MNHEY, CDR2 SMNVEV (reference sequence). CDR3 size: 13 residues. Trimming took off 2 bases at V and 7 bases at J, with 9 bases between the two ends. The sample comprised peripheral blood. The chain couples TRBV27 to TRBJ2-1; D gene uncertain. The sequence was obtained from a man between 60 and 70 years old with acute or convalescent COVID-19. Here the CDR3 reads CASSLTLRNEQFF. The CDR3 bases are TGTGCCAGCAGTTTAACCCTCCGGAATGAGCAGTTCTTC.